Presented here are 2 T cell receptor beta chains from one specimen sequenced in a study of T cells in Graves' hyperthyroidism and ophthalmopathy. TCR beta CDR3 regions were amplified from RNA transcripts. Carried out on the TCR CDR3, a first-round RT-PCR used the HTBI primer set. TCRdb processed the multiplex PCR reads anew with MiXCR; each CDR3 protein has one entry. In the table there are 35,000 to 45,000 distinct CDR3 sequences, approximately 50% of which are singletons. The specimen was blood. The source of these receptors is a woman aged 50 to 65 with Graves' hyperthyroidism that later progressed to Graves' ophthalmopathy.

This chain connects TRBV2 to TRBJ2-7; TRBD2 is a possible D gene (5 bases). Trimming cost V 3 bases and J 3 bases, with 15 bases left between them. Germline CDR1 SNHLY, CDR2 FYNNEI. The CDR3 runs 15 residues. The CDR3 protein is CASSDEGLQYYEQYF. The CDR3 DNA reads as TGTGCCAGCAGTGATGAGGGCTTGCAGTACTACGAGCAGTACTTC.

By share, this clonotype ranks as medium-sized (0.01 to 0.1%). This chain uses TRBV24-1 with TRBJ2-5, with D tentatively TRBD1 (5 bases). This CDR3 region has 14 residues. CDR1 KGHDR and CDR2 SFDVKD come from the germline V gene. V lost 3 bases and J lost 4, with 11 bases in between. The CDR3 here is CATSDPREGETQYF. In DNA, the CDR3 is TGTGCCACCAGTGATCCCAGGGAAGGAGAGACCCAGTACTTC.